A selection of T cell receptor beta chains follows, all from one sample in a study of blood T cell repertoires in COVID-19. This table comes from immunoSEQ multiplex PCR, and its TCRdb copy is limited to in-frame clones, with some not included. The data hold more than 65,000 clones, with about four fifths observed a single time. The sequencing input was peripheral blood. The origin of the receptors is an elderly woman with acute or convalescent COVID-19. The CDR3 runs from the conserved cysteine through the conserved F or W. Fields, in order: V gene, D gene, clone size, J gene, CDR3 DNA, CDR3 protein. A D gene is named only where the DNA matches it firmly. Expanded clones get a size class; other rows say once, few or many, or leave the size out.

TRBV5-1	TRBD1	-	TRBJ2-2	TGCGCCAGCAGGGGGACAGGGGCAAACACCGGGGAGCTGTTTTTT	CASRGTGANTGELFF
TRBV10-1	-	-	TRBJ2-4	TGCGCCAGCAGTGCGGGCGGGGACATTCAGTACTTC	CASSAGGDIQYF
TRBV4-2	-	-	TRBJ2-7	TGTGCCAGCAGCCAAGATAGGCGGCAGAGAAACTACGAGCAGTACTTC	CASSQDRRQRNYEQYF
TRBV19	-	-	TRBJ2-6	TGTGCCAGTAAAGGACAGCCCAACTCTGGGGCCAACGTCCTGACTTTC	CASKGQPNSGANVLTF
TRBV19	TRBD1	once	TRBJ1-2	TGTGCCAGTAGTAGACAGGGTAGGGGCTACACCTTC	CASSRQGRGYTF
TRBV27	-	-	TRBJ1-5	TGTGCCGGCAGGGAGGGGTATAGCAATCAGCCCCAGCATTTT	CAGREGYSNQPQHF
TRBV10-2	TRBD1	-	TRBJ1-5	TGCGCCAGCAGCCTCGGACAGGGAACCCAGCCCCAGCATTTT	CASSLGQGTQPQHF
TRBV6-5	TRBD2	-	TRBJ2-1	TGTGCCAGCAGCCTAGCGGGGGGGAGTAATGAGCAGTTCTTC	CASSLAGGSNEQFF
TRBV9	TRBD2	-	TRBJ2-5	TGTGCCAGCAGCGTAATAGGGAGGGCCCAAGAGACCCAGTACTTC	CASSVIGRAQETQYF
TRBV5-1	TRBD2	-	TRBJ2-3	TGCGCCAGCAGCTTGGCTCTGGTTGGGGGGGCAGATACGCAGTATTTT	CASSLALVGGADTQYF
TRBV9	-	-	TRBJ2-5	TGTGCCAGCAGCGTAGGATGGGGCAGCGGGGAGACCCAGTACTTC	CASSVGWGSGETQYF
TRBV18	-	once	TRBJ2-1	TGTGCCAGCTCAACAGCCGGCTACAATGAGCAGTTCTTC	CASSTAGYNEQFF
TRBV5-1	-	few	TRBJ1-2	TGCGCCAGCAGCTTGTTCAGGTCAGCTACTAACTATGGCTACACCTTC	CASSLFRSATNYGYTF
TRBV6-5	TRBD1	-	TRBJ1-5	TGTGCCAGCAGCAGAACAGGGGATCAGCCCCAGCATTTT	CASSRTGDQPQHF
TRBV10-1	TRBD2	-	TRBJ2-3	TGCGCCAGCAGTGAGTCGAAACGGCGGGGGGGACTAAACACAGATACGCAGTATTTT	CASSESKRRGGLNTDTQYF
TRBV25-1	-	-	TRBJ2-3	TGTGCCAGCAGTGGTGGGTCGGGGGATACGCAGTATTTT	CASSGGSGDTQYF
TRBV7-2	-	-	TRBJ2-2	TGTGCCAGCAGCGGTCGCCAGGGAAGCCCCGGGGAGCTGTTTTTT	CASSGRQGSPGELFF